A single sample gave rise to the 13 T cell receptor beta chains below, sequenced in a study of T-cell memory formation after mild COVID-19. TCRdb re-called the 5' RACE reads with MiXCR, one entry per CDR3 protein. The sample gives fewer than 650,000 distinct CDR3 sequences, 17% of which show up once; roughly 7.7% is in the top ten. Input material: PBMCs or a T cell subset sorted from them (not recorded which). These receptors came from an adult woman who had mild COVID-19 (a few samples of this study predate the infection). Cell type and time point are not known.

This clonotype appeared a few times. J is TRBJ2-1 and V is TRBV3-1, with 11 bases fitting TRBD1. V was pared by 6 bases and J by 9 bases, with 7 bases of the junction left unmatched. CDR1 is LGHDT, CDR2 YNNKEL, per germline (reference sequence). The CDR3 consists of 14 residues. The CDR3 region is CASSLGTGGGEQFF. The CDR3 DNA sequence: TGTGCCAGCAGTCTTGGGACAGGGGGAGGTGAGCAGTTCTTC.

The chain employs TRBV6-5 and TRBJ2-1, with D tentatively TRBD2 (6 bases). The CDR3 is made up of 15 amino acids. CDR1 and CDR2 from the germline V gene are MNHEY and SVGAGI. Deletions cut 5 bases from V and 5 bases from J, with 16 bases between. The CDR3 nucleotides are TGTGCCAGCAGTCCCCGGTGGGGAGGACACAATGAGCAGTTCTTC. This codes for CASSPRWGGHNEQFF.

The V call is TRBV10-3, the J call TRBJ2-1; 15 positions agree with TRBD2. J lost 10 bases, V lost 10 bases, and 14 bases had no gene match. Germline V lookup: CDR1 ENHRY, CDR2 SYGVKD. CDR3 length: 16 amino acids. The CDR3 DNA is TGTGCCACCGAGGGACTAGCGGGAGGACCCTCAGAGGAGCAGTTCTTC. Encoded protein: CATEGLAGGPSEEQFF.

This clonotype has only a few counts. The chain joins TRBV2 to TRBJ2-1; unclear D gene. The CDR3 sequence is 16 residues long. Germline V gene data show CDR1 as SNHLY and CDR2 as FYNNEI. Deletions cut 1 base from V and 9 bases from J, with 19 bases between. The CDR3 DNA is TGTGCCAGCAGTGAAGTGGCGTCAGGCGGACCCTTTGAGCAGTTCTTC. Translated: CASSEVASGGPFEQFF.

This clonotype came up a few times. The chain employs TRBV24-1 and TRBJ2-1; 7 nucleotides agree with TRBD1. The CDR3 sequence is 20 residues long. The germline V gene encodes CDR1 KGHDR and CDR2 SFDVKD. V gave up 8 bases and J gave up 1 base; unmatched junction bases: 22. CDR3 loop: CATIHRPGQRPVRSYNEQFF. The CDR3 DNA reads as TGTGCCACCATCCATAGACCGGGACAGAGACCGGTGAGGTCCTACAATGAGCAGTTCTTC.

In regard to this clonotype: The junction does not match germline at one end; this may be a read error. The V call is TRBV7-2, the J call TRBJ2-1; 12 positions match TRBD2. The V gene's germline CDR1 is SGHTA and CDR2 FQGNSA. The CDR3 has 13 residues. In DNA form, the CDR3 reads TGTGCCAGCAGCCTACTACCCGGGACTAGCGGGTCCTTC. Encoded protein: CASSLLPGTSGSF. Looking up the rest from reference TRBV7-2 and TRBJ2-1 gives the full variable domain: GAGVSQSPSNKVTEKGKDVELRCDPISGHTALYWYRQSLGQGLEFLIYFQGNSAPDKSGLPSDRFSAERTGGSVSTLTIQRTQQEDSAVYLCASSLLPGTSGSFGPGTRLTVL.

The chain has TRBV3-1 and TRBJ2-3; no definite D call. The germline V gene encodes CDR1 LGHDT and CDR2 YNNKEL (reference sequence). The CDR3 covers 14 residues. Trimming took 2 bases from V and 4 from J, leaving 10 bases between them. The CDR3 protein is CASSQSLEADTQYF. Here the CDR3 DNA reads TGTGCCAGCAGCCAATCTCTCGAAGCAGATACGCAGTATTTT.

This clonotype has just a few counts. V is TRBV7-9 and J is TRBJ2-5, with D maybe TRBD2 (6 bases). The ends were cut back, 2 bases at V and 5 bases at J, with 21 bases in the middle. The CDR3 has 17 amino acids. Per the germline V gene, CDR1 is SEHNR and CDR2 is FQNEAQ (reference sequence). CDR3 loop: CASSLTRAQGGRETQYF. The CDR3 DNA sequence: TGTGCCAGCAGCTTAACCCGGGCCCAGGGAGGACGGGAGACCCAGTACTTC.

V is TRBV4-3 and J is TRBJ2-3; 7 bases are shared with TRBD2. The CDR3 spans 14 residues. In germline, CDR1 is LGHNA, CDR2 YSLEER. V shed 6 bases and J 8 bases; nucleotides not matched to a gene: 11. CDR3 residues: CASSEMGGPGTQYF. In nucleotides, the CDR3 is TGCGCCAGCAGTGAAATGGGAGGGCCGGGTACGCAGTATTTT.

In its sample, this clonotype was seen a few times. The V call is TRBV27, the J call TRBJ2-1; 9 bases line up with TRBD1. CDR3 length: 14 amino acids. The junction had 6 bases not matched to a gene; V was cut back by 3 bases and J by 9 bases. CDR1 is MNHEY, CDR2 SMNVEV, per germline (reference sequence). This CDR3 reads CASSFSPQGAEQFF. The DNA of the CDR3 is TGTGCCAGCAGTTTCTCCCCACAGGGGGCTGAGCAGTTCTTC.

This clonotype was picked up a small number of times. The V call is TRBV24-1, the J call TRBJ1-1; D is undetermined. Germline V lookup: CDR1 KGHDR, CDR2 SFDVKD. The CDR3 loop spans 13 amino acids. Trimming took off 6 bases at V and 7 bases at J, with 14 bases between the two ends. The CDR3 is CATSSRAYSEAFF. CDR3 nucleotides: TGTGCCACCAGTAGCCGGGCCTACAGTGAAGCTTTCTTT.

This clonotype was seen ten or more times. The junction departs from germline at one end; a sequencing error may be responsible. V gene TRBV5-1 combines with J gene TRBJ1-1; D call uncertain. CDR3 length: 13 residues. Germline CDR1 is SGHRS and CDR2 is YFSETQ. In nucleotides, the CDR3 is TGTGCCAGCAGTTTAAGGGAGAACACTGAAGCTTTCTTT. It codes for CASSLRENTEAFF.

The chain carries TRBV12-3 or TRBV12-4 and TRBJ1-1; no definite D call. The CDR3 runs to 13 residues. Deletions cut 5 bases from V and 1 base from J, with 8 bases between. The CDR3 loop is CASSAHGNTEAFF. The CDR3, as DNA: TGTGCCAGCAGTGCCCACGGGAACACTGAAGCTTTCTTT.